A single sample is the source of the 3 T cell receptor beta chains below, sequenced in a study of cytomegalovirus exposure and HLA in healthy donors. The repertoire was sequenced with immunoSEQ multiplex PCR; TCRdb's copy has only in-frame clones and lacks some. The table records some 150,000 clones, roughly 86% of them present only once. What was sequenced was PBMCs. The receptors come from a man between 18 and 29 years old in good health and CMV-seropositive.

This clone occurred a few times. V usage is TRBV7-9 and J usage is TRBJ1-1; tentatively, D is TRBD1 (6 bases). V lost 5 bases to trimming and J lost 7 bases, with 8 bases between them. This CDR3 is 11 amino acids long. The V gene's germline CDR1 is SEHNR and CDR2 FQNEAQ (reference sequence). The CDR3 DNA reads TGTGCCAGCAGCCCGGACAGTGAAGCTTTCTTT. As protein: CASSPDSEAFF.

This chain uses TRBV6-1 with TRBJ1-5; TRBD1 might be the D (6 bases). The germline V and J ends were trimmed by 6 bases and 6 bases, with 12 bases remaining between them. CDR3 length equals 13 residues. The germline V gene encodes CDR1 MNHNS and CDR2 SASEGT. CDR3 coding DNA: TGTGCCAGCAGGCTACAGGGATCTCAGCCCCAGCATTTT. It specifies CASRLQGSQPQHF.

V and J are TRBV5-1 and TRBJ2-3; a weak D match, TRBD2 (7 bases). This CDR3 has 15 amino acids. The germline gives CDR1 SGHRS, CDR2 YFSETQ. V was trimmed by 1 base and J by 2 bases, leaving 11 bases between them. CDR3 nucleotides: TGCGCCAGCAGCTTGCGGGGGGCTTCCACAGATACGCAGTATTTT. Amino acids: CASSLRGASTDTQYF.